Detailed here is one TCR beta chain. As yet, its antigen is unknown. The source of the sample is a study of CD8 T cells in ankylosing spondylitis. General observations from the study: Earlier reports found some motif variants in synovial fluid and blood in reactive arthritis. A TCR beta motif made of about eight highly homologous variants seemed typical of ankylosing spondylitis blood.

Quantitative 5'-RACE with molecular barcodes was used to make the TCR beta libraries. TCRdb re-analysed the 5' RACE reads in MiXCR, keeping a single row per CDR3 protein. The sample holds a few hundred thousand distinct CDR3 sequences, more than 20% seen once. This TCR derives from a male donor with ankylosing spondylitis. Specimen: blood, either unsorted or a sorted T cell fraction (not recorded which).

DNA for the CDR3: TGCAGTGCTCCATTGGGCAGGGGAGCCTATGGCTACACCTTC. Encoded protein: CSAPLGRGAYGYTF. The rearrangement links TRBV20-1 to TRBJ1-2; a weak D match, TRBD1 (6 bases). From germline, CDR1 is DFQATT and CDR2 SNEGSKA (reference sequence). This CDR3 contains 14 residues. V was cut by 5 bases and J by 4 bases, with 17 bases left in between.